What follows is one TCR beta chain and its context. The repertoire was sequenced with immunoSEQ multiplex PCR; TCRdb's copy has only in-frame clones and lacks some. The sample consists of just under 350,000 clones, 75% to 90% of them appearing once. The V end was cut by 0 bases, the J end by 6 bases, with 12 bases between. This CDR3 has 15 amino acids. Per the germline V gene, CDR1 is MNHEY and CDR2 is SVGEGT. This record belongs to a study of blood T cell repertoires in COVID-19. For the study at large: Both acute and convalescent COVID-19 samples were obtained from the United States, Italy and Spain. PBMCs, B-cell-depleted T cells, or T cells provided the cDNA or gDNA that made up the material.

The rearrangement uses TRBV6-2 or TRBV6-3 and TRBJ1-5, with D possibly TRBD1 on 5 matching bases. The clonotype comes from a woman in her 50s with COVID-19, enrolled during active disease. Sequencing input: peripheral blood. The CDR3 bases are TGTGCCAGCAGTTACTCGTTCGGGGGAGGTCAGCCCCAGCATTTT. It specifies CASSYSFGGGQPQHF.